The T cell receptor beta chain described here comes from a study of T-cell reconstitution after alpha-beta-depleted transplantation in children. This clonotype showed up just a few times. A TCRbeta library incorporating unique molecular identifiers was prepared. TCRdb analysed the PCR reads with MiXCR anew, one entry per CDR3 protein. The table includes fewer than 700,000 distinct CDR3 sequences, 20% to 25% detected once. This specimen consisted of PBMCs, mostly from graft donor cells, obtained 360 days after TCRalphabeta/CD19-depleted stem cell transplant. This receptor was obtained from a boy younger than two who had a stem cell transplant for acute myeloid leukemia, so the T cells may come from the graft donor.

CDR3 residues: CASSLRMGPSTDTQYF. The CDR3 bases are TGCGCCAGCAGCCTAAGGATGGGCCCTAGCACAGATACGCAGTATTTT. This chain connects TRBV4-1 to TRBJ2-3, with unresolved D. The V gene's germline CDR1 is MGHRA and CDR2 YSYEKL. The V end lost 4 bases, the J end lost 0 bases, and 14 bases lay between the germline ends. CDR3 size: 16 residues.